This TCR beta chain was recorded in a study of T cells after yellow fever vaccination. Generation of TCR cDNA used 5'RACE template switching (which added a universal primer site and UMIs). MiXCR was run by TCRdb on the 5' RACE reads, yielding one entry per CDR3 protein. The repertoire holds 450,000 to 650,000 distinct CDR3 sequences, with about a fifth as singletons. Trimming cost V 5 bases and J 5 bases; bases outside gene matches: 10. CDR1 is MNHEY, CDR2 SMNVEV, per germline (reference sequence). This CDR3 region has 15 residues. The chain has TRBV27 and TRBJ2-3, with 7 bases fitting TRBD1. The sequence was collected from a man aged 18 to 29 who received the YFV17D yellow fever vaccine. The sequencing used PBMCs, collected 21 days after the first yellow fever vaccination. CDR3 in DNA: TGTGCCAGCAGTCCCTATGGACAGGCGGGAGATACGCAGTATTTT. It encodes CASSPYGQAGDTQYF.